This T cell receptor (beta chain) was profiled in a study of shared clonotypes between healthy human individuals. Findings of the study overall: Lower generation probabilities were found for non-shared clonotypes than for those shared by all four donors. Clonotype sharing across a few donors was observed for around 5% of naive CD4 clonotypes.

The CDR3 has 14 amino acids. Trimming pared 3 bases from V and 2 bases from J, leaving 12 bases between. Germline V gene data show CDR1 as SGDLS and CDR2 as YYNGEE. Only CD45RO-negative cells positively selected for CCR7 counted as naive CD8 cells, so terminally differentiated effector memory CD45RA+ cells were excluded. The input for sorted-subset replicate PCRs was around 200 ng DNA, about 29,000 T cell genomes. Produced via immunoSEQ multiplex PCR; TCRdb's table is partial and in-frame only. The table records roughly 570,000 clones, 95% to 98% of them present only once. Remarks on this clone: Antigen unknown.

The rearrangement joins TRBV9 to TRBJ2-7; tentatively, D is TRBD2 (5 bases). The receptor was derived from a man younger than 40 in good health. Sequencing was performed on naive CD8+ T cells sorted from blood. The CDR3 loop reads CASSAGTMAYEQYF. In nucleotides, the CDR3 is TGTGCCAGCAGCGCGGGAACAATGGCCTACGAGCAGTACTTC. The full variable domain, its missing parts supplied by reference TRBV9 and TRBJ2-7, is DSGVTQTPKHLITATGQRVTLRCSPRSGDLSVYWYQQSLDQGLQFLIQYYNGEERAKGNILERFSAQQFPDLHSELNLSSLELGDSALYFCASSAGTMAYEQYFGPGTRLTVT.